The entry below describes one TCR beta chain. The antigen is undetermined. In germline, CDR1 is SGHVS, CDR2 FQNEAQ. This CDR3 contains 14 residues. The ends lost 5 bases at V and 7 bases at J; junction bases unmatched: 8. Only in-frame clones appear in the TCRdb table, and some are missing; sequencing was by immunoSEQ multiplex PCR. The table lists approximately 1,100 clones, about two thirds of them singletons. The data derive from a study of the immune and genomic landscape of osteosarcoma. Study-wide findings and caveats: Compared with cold C1, the hot C3 cluster had higher, still-low clonality.

Primary, local recurrence and metastasis osteosarcoma tumors were taken after treatment from poor-prognosis patients. The TCR originated in a man aged 25 to 45 with osteosarcoma. The sequenced sample consisted of primary tumor tissue from soft tissue. The chain uses TRBV7-8 and TRBJ2-1; the match to TRBD1 covers 7 bases. CDR3 in amino acids: CASSHQGVGNEQFF. CDR3 nucleotides: TGTGCCAGCAGCCACCAGGGGGTTGGGAATGAGCAGTTCTTC. Full variable domain (outside the CDR3, taken from reference TRBV7-8 and TRBJ2-1): GAGVSQSPRYKVAKRGQDVALRCDPISGHVSLFWYQQALGQGPEFLTYFQNEAQLDKSGLPSDRFFAERPEGSVSTLKIQRTQQEDSAVYLCASSHQGVGNEQFFGPGTRLTVL.